This T cell receptor (beta chain) stems from a study of T cells in localized non-small cell lung cancer. Findings and limits, study-wide: Out of the top 100 tumor clones, a median about 50 were seen in adjacent lung.

Concerning this clone itself: Its antigen is undetermined.

Libraries were prepared by immunoSEQ multiplex PCR; TCRdb keeps only in-frame clonotypes and omits some of them. The sample yields 30,000 to 35,000 clones, almost 90% seen once. The trim removed 3 bases at V and 2 bases at J, leaving 1 base unmatched. CDR3 length equals 15 residues. Per the germline V gene, CDR1 is PRHDT and CDR2 is FYEKMQ (reference sequence). Sequenced material: peripheral blood, taken before any cancer treatment. This chain uses TRBV13 with TRBJ2-1, with 10 nucleotides matching TRBD1. The receptor was derived from a woman aged 40-70 years with stage I lung adenocarcinoma. The CDR3 coding sequence is TGTGCCAGCAGCTTCGGACAGGGGGCCTACAATGAGCAGTTCTTC. This sequence encodes CASSFGQGAYNEQFF.